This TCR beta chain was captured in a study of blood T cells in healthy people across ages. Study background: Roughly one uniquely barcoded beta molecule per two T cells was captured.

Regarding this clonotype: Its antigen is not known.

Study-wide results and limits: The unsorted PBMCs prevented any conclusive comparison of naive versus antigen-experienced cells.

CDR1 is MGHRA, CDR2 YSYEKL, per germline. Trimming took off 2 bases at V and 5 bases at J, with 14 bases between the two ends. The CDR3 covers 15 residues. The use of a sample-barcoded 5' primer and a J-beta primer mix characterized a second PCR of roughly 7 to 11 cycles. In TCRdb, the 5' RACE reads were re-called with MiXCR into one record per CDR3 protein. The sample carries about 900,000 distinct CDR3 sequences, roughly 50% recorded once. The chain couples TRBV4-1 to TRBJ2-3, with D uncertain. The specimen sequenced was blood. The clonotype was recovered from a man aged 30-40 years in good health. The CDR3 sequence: CASSQPTPGLDTQYF. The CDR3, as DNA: TGCGCCAGCAGCCAACCGACTCCCGGGTTAGATACGCAGTATTTT.